This is a list of T cell receptor beta chains from one sample in a study of blood T cells in healthy people across ages. MiXCR, run by TCRdb on the 5' RACE reads, gives a single entry per CDR3 protein. The sample includes roughly 1.5 million distinct CDR3 sequences, approximately 43% of them seen just once. The specimen sequenced was blood. Source of these receptors: a woman aged 18-29 years in good health. Each CDR3 is given with its conserved first and last residue. The order of the fields is CDR3 protein, CDR3 DNA, J gene, clone size, V gene, D gene. The D gene is left open where the match is weak. Size is omitted from some rows. Given values are once, few, many or a class for expanded clones.

cdr3_aa: CASSTGQGVHEQYF
cdr3_nt: TGCGCCAGCAGCACAGGACAGGGAGTCCACGAGCAGTACTTC
j_call: TRBJ2-7
clone_size: NA
v_call: TRBV5-1
d_call: TRBD1

cdr3_aa: CASSNEKLFF
cdr3_nt: TGTGCCAGTTCGAATGAAAAACTGTTTTTT
j_call: TRBJ1-4
clone_size: few
v_call: TRBV6-1
d_call: NA

cdr3_aa: CASRPIPSDLSNEQYF
cdr3_nt: TGTGCCAGCAGGCCCATACCTTCGGACCTTTCCAATGAGCAGTACTTC
j_call: TRBJ2-7
clone_size: NA
v_call: TRBV27
d_call: NA

cdr3_aa: CAWSGSSYNEQFF
cdr3_nt: TGTGCCTGGAGTGGGTCCTCCTACAATGAGCAGTTCTTC
j_call: TRBJ2-1
clone_size: few
v_call: TRBV30
d_call: NA

cdr3_aa: CASSFEQGITDTQYF
cdr3_nt: TGTGCCAGCAGTTTCGAACAGGGCATAACAGATACGCAGTATTTT
j_call: TRBJ2-3
clone_size: few
v_call: TRBV12-3/TRBV12-4
d_call: NA

cdr3_aa: CASRSEGDRTDTQYF
cdr3_nt: TGTGCCAGCAGGTCCGAAGGGGATCGCACAGATACGCAGTATTTT
j_call: TRBJ2-3
clone_size: NA
v_call: TRBV12-3/TRBV12-4
d_call: NA

cdr3_aa: CASSIPGTADYGYTF
cdr3_nt: TGTGCCAGCAGTATCCCCGGGACAGCCGACTATGGCTACACCTTC
j_call: TRBJ1-2
clone_size: few
v_call: TRBV6-6
d_call: TRBD1

cdr3_aa: CASSSGIVYGYTF
cdr3_nt: TGTGCCAGCAGTTCGGGGATCGTCTATGGCTACACCTTC
j_call: TRBJ1-2
clone_size: many
v_call: TRBV6-5
d_call: NA

cdr3_aa: CAIGGGSSYNSPLHF
cdr3_nt: TGTGCCATCGGGGGGGGAAGCTCCTATAATTCACCCCTCCACTTT
j_call: TRBJ1-6
clone_size: NA
v_call: TRBV10-3
d_call: NA

cdr3_aa: CASSLAGAGDTGELFF
cdr3_nt: TGCGCCAGCAGCTTGGCCGGCGCAGGGGATACCGGGGAGCTGTTTTTT
j_call: TRBJ2-2
clone_size: NA
v_call: TRBV5-1
d_call: NA

cdr3_aa: CASSLYGGGPYEQYF
cdr3_nt: TGTGCCAGCAGTTTATATGGCGGAGGGCCCTACGAGCAGTACTTC
j_call: TRBJ2-7
clone_size: NA
v_call: TRBV28
d_call: NA

cdr3_aa: CASSEQQNTEAFF
cdr3_nt: TGTGCCAGCAGTGAACAACAGAACACTGAAGCTTTCTTT
j_call: TRBJ1-1
clone_size: NA
v_call: TRBV6-1
d_call: NA

cdr3_aa: CASSSWGENAYNEQYF
cdr3_nt: TGTGCCAGCAGTTCCTGGGGGGAGAATGCCTACAATGAGCAGTACTTC
j_call: TRBJ2-5
clone_size: NA
v_call: TRBV12-3/TRBV12-4
d_call: NA

cdr3_aa: CASSLEGGGRGEKLFF
cdr3_nt: TGTGCCAGCAGCTTAGAAGGCGGGGGGCGCGGGGAAAAACTGTTTTTT
j_call: TRBJ1-4
clone_size: NA
v_call: TRBV7-8
d_call: NA

cdr3_aa: CASTPQQGGHSPLHF
cdr3_nt: TGTGCCAGCACCCCACAACAGGGTGGGCATTCACCCCTCCACTTT
j_call: TRBJ1-6
clone_size: few
v_call: TRBV12-3/TRBV12-4
d_call: NA

cdr3_aa: CASANRAGNTIYF
cdr3_nt: TGTGCCAGCGCGAACAGGGCGGGAAACACCATATATTTT
j_call: TRBJ1-3
clone_size: few
v_call: TRBV14
d_call: NA

cdr3_aa: CASSATRNSYNEQFF
cdr3_nt: TGTGCCAGCAGTGCAACTCGGAACTCCTACAATGAGCAGTTCTTC
j_call: TRBJ2-1
clone_size: few
v_call: TRBV2
d_call: NA

cdr3_aa: CASSLGGLAIGQYF
cdr3_nt: TGTGCCAGCAGTTTAGGGGGTCTAGCGATCGGACAGTACTTC
j_call: TRBJ2-7
clone_size: NA
v_call: TRBV12-3/TRBV12-4
d_call: NA

cdr3_aa: CASSPAGGPGNEQFF
cdr3_nt: TGTGCCAGCAGCCCTGCTGGGGGGCCTGGGAATGAGCAGTTCTTC
j_call: TRBJ2-1
clone_size: NA
v_call: TRBV7-9
d_call: NA

cdr3_aa: CASSLTVRVNSPLHF
cdr3_nt: TGCGCCAGCAGCTTGACCGTCAGGGTAAATTCACCCCTCCACTTT
j_call: TRBJ1-6
clone_size: NA
v_call: TRBV5-1
d_call: NA

cdr3_aa: CASSSGFQGQGAWNEQFF
cdr3_nt: TGTGCCAGCAGTTCCGGATTTCAGGGACAGGGGGCATGGAATGAGCAGTTCTTC
j_call: TRBJ2-1
clone_size: NA
v_call: TRBV6-2/TRBV6-3
d_call: TRBD1

cdr3_aa: CSALPGSNNEQFF
cdr3_nt: TGCAGTGCTCTCCCGGGTTCTAACAATGAGCAGTTCTTC
j_call: TRBJ2-1
clone_size: NA
v_call: TRBV20-1
d_call: NA

cdr3_aa: CASSQHYNEQFF
cdr3_nt: TGCGCCAGCAGCCAACATTACAATGAGCAGTTCTTC
j_call: TRBJ2-1
clone_size: many
v_call: TRBV4-1
d_call: NA

cdr3_aa: CASSQDGATNEKLFF
cdr3_nt: TGTGCCAGCAGCCAAGACGGGGCAACTAATGAAAAACTGTTTTTT
j_call: TRBJ1-4
clone_size: NA
v_call: TRBV4-2
d_call: NA

cdr3_aa: CASSLESGFEQYF
cdr3_nt: TGCGCCAGCAGCTTGGAATCAGGATTTGAGCAGTACTTC
j_call: TRBJ2-7
clone_size: NA
v_call: TRBV5-1
d_call: NA

cdr3_aa: CASRLSHEQYF
cdr3_nt: TGTGCCAGCAGGCTCAGTCATGAGCAGTACTTC
j_call: TRBJ2-7
clone_size: few
v_call: TRBV12-3/TRBV12-4
d_call: NA

cdr3_aa: CASSLMEGLYNEQFF
cdr3_nt: TGCGCCAGCAGCTTGATGGAGGGGCTTTACAATGAGCAGTTCTTC
j_call: TRBJ2-1
clone_size: NA
v_call: TRBV5-1
d_call: NA

cdr3_aa: CASSYLRIGQGRANYGYTF
cdr3_nt: TGTGCCAGCAGCTACCTACGCATCGGACAGGGGAGGGCTAACTATGGCTACACCTTC
j_call: TRBJ1-2
clone_size: NA
v_call: TRBV27
d_call: TRBD1

cdr3_aa: CSAPDRRRGSYNEQFF
cdr3_nt: TGCAGTGCGCCCGACCGTCGTCGAGGCTCCTACAATGAGCAGTTCTTC
j_call: TRBJ2-1
clone_size: few
v_call: TRBV20-1
d_call: NA

cdr3_aa: CASERTGRNTEAFF
cdr3_nt: TGTGCCAGTGAACGGACGGGGCGGAACACTGAAGCTTTCTTT
j_call: TRBJ1-1
clone_size: NA
v_call: TRBV7-9
d_call: NA

cdr3_aa: CASRRLASVADTQYF
cdr3_nt: TGTGCCAGCAGGCGCCTGGCTAGCGTGGCAGATACGCAGTATTTT
j_call: TRBJ2-3
clone_size: few
v_call: TRBV6-5
d_call: NA

cdr3_aa: CSAFSGGAYNEQFF
cdr3_nt: TGCAGTGCTTTTAGCGGGGGGGCCTACAATGAGCAGTTCTTC
j_call: TRBJ2-1
clone_size: NA
v_call: TRBV20-1
d_call: TRBD2

cdr3_aa: CASSYRRTVGKNTEAFF
cdr3_nt: TGTGCCAGCAGTTACAGGAGGACAGTGGGAAAAAACACTGAAGCTTTCTTT
j_call: TRBJ1-1
clone_size: NA
v_call: TRBV6-5
d_call: NA

cdr3_aa: CASSSGSHYGYTF
cdr3_nt: TGTGCCAGCAGCTCGGGATCACACTATGGCTACACCTTC
j_call: TRBJ1-2
clone_size: NA
v_call: TRBV7-2
d_call: NA

cdr3_aa: CASSKVGADYEQYF
cdr3_nt: TGTGCCAGCAGCAAAGTAGGGGCGGATTACGAGCAGTACTTC
j_call: TRBJ2-7
clone_size: NA
v_call: TRBV21-1
d_call: NA

cdr3_aa: CSVVRGRTEAFF
cdr3_nt: TGCAGCGTTGTAAGGGGGAGGACTGAAGCTTTCTTT
j_call: TRBJ1-1
clone_size: NA
v_call: TRBV29-1
d_call: NA

cdr3_aa: CSVEGGAPNYGYTF
cdr3_nt: TGCAGCGTTGAGGGAGGGGCTCCTAACTATGGCTACACCTTC
j_call: TRBJ1-2
clone_size: NA
v_call: TRBV29-1
d_call: NA

cdr3_aa: CASSLGTVSYEQYF
cdr3_nt: TGTGCCAGCAGTTTAGGGACAGTCTCCTACGAGCAGTACTTC
j_call: TRBJ2-7
clone_size: many
v_call: TRBV12-3/TRBV12-4
d_call: NA

cdr3_aa: CASSVRLAGGDNEQYF
cdr3_nt: TGTGCCAGCAGTGTAAGACTAGCGGGGGGGGATAATGAGCAGTACTTC
j_call: TRBJ2-5
clone_size: few
v_call: TRBV25-1
d_call: TRBD2

cdr3_aa: CASSPGVLSTDTQYF
cdr3_nt: TGTGCCAGCAGCCCCGGTGTCTTAAGCACAGATACGCAGTATTTT
j_call: TRBJ2-3
clone_size: NA
v_call: TRBV9
d_call: NA

cdr3_aa: CASSPPLGLAEDNEQFF
cdr3_nt: TGTGCCAGCAGCCCCCCACTCGGACTAGCGGAGGACAATGAGCAGTTCTTC
j_call: TRBJ2-1
clone_size: few
v_call: TRBV3-1
d_call: TRBD2

cdr3_aa: CASSQDYAGIVRTEAFF
cdr3_nt: TGCGCCAGCAGCCAAGATTATGCAGGTATCGTACGCACTGAAGCTTTCTTT
j_call: TRBJ1-1
clone_size: few
v_call: TRBV4-3
d_call: NA

cdr3_aa: CSVEETGAYNEQFF
cdr3_nt: TGCAGCGTTGAAGAGACAGGGGCCTACAATGAGCAGTTCTTC
j_call: TRBJ2-1
clone_size: few
v_call: TRBV29-1
d_call: TRBD1

cdr3_aa: CASRDRGTYEQYF
cdr3_nt: TGTGCCAGCAGGGACAGGGGGACCTACGAGCAGTACTTC
j_call: TRBJ2-7
clone_size: NA
v_call: TRBV6-1
d_call: TRBD1

cdr3_aa: CASSLAGTSGYNEQFF
cdr3_nt: TGCGCCAGCAGCTTGGCCGGGACTAGCGGCTACAATGAGCAGTTCTTC
j_call: TRBJ2-1
clone_size: many
v_call: TRBV5-1
d_call: TRBD2

cdr3_aa: CASSPQTGGESEQYF
cdr3_nt: TGTGCCAGCAGCCCCCAGACAGGGGGCGAGAGCGAGCAGTACTTC
j_call: TRBJ2-7
clone_size: NA
v_call: TRBV7-9
d_call: TRBD1

cdr3_aa: CAISESMGNTGVLFF
cdr3_nt: TGTGCCATCAGTGAGTCTATGGGGAACACCGGGGTGCTGTTTTTT
j_call: TRBJ2-2
clone_size: NA
v_call: TRBV10-3
d_call: NA

cdr3_aa: CASSPRMTSYEQYF
cdr3_nt: TGTGCCAGCAGCCCCAGGATGACCTCCTACGAGCAGTACTTC
j_call: TRBJ2-7
clone_size: NA
v_call: TRBV6-5
d_call: NA

cdr3_aa: CASSLQTGDYGYTF
cdr3_nt: TGTGCCAGCAGCTTGCAGACAGGAGACTATGGCTACACCTTC
j_call: TRBJ1-2
clone_size: NA
v_call: TRBV7-9
d_call: NA

cdr3_aa: CSVGRPGRGIAEAFF
cdr3_nt: TGCAGCGTTGGCAGGCCCGGACGAGGGATAGCTGAAGCTTTCTTT
j_call: TRBJ1-1
clone_size: NA
v_call: TRBV29-1
d_call: NA

cdr3_aa: CASRRTGNNEQFF
cdr3_nt: TGCGCCAGCAGACGGACAGGAAACAATGAGCAGTTCTTC
j_call: TRBJ2-1
clone_size: NA
v_call: TRBV4-1
d_call: TRBD1

cdr3_aa: CASSLGQTQWATDTQYF
cdr3_nt: TGTGCCAGCAGCTTAGGACAGACCCAATGGGCCACAGATACGCAGTATTTT
j_call: TRBJ2-3
clone_size: few
v_call: TRBV7-2
d_call: NA

cdr3_aa: CASSLSGGFYNEQFF
cdr3_nt: TGTGCCAGCAGCTTAAGTGGGGGGTTCTACAATGAGCAGTTCTTC
j_call: TRBJ2-1
clone_size: NA
v_call: TRBV7-2
d_call: NA

cdr3_aa: CASSQVGQGNTEAFF
cdr3_nt: TGCGCCAGCAGCCAAGTCGGCCAGGGGAACACTGAAGCTTTCTTT
j_call: TRBJ1-1
clone_size: NA
v_call: TRBV4-3
d_call: NA

cdr3_aa: CASSIVRGDNEQFF
cdr3_nt: TGTGCCAGTAGTATAGTGAGGGGGGATAATGAGCAGTTCTTC
j_call: TRBJ2-1
clone_size: NA
v_call: TRBV19
d_call: NA

cdr3_aa: CASSSLSWNEQFF
cdr3_nt: TGTGCCAGCAGCTCCCTCTCGTGGAATGAGCAGTTCTTC
j_call: TRBJ2-1
clone_size: few
v_call: TRBV11-2
d_call: NA

cdr3_aa: CASSPLGPAQYF
cdr3_nt: TGTGCCAGCAGTCCCCTCGGGCCGGCGCAGTACTTC
j_call: TRBJ2-7
clone_size: once
v_call: TRBV28
d_call: NA